A single T cell receptor beta chain is shown here with its context. Germline values: CDR1 MNHEY, CDR2 SVGEGT. The V and J ends lost 8 bases and 8 bases, in that order; junction bases with no gene match: 14. CDR3 size: 17 residues. The data were taken from a study of blood T cell repertoires in COVID-19. Study context: Acute and convalescent COVID-19 samples came from the United States, Italy and Spain. PBMCs, B-cell-depleted T cells, or T cells provided the cDNA or gDNA that made up the material.

Sequenced by immunoSEQ multiplex PCR; TCRdb stores in-frame clones only, minus some. The table lists 260,000 or so clones, about 80% of them singletons. V is TRBV6-2 or TRBV6-3 and J is TRBJ2-1; 14 bases match TRBD2. The sequence derives from a human donor in a cohort sampled during active COVID-19. Material for sequencing was peripheral blood. The CDR3 nucleotides are TGTGCCAGCCGCCATCGGACTAGCGGGGGGAGTACGGATGAGCAGTTCTTC. Protein product: CASRHRTSGGSTDEQFF.